The 4 T cell receptor beta chains below were found in one sample sequenced in a study of blood T cell repertoires in COVID-19. Clones were sequenced by immunoSEQ multiplex PCR, and TCRdb holds only the in-frame ones, with some missing. This repertoire shows about 330,000 clones, 80% to 90% found once; its top ten account for approximately 1.3%. The sample taken for sequencing was peripheral blood. The receptors derive from a woman aged 50 to 60 with acute or convalescent COVID-19.

The chain joins TRBV5-1 to TRBJ1-6, with 8 bases fitting TRBD1. Germline assignment: CDR1 SGHRS and CDR2 YFSETQ. There are 14 residues in the CDR3. V lost 7 bases to trimming and J lost 6 bases; unmatched junction nucleotides: 6. CDR3 DNA sequence: TGCGCCAGCGGACAGGGTGACTCTAATTCACCCCTCCACTTT. Protein product: CASGQGDSNSPLHF.

The V call is TRBV6-5, the J call TRBJ1-1; D is undetermined. Trimming stripped 6 bases from V and 5 bases from J, with 16 bases between. The CDR3 covers 14 residues. In germline, CDR1 is MNHEY, CDR2 SVGAGI. The CDR3 DNA is TGTGCCAGCAGCGACTTTACGGCGGGGACTGAAGCTTTCTTT. Amino acids: CASSDFTAGTEAFF.

In its sample, this clone was seen once. The V gene is TRBV4-3, the J gene TRBJ2-1; a possible D gene is TRBD1 (5 bases). V lost 5 bases and J 1 base, leaving 12 bases between the germline ends. Germline CDR1 LGHNA, CDR2 YSLEER. The CDR3 contains 15 residues. The CDR3 nucleotides read TGCGCCAGCAGCGTGACAGTTAAATCCTACAATGAGCAGTTCTTC. It is translated as CASSVTVKSYNEQFF.

J is TRBJ1-1 and V is TRBV6-2 or TRBV6-3; D not resolved. This CDR3 contains 13 residues. The germline V and J ends were trimmed by 1 base and 3 bases, with 6 bases remaining between them. Germline lookup yields CDR1 MNHEY and CDR2 SVGEGT. CDR3 DNA: TGTGCCAGCAGTTACTGGCCATACACTGAAGCTTTCTTT. It is translated as CASSYWPYTEAFF.